The subject of this entry is one T cell receptor beta chain. Since a much larger clone is just one base distant, this may be a read error. This entry belongs to a study of T cells after yellow fever vaccination. General study points: A minor fraction of clonotypes spanned both CD4 and CD8 compartments.

Trimming took 3 bases from V and 3 from J, leaving 5 bases between them. The germline V gene has CDR1 MNHNS and CDR2 SASEGT. This CDR3 is built from 12 residues. Via MiXCR, TCRdb re-called the 5' RACE reads, giving one row per CDR3 protein. The sample yields roughly 100,000 distinct CDR3 sequences, about 8.8% seen once. The TCR originated in a man younger than 30 who received the YFV17D yellow fever vaccine. The source material was CD8+ T cells not binding an NS4B(214-222) dextramer, sorted from PBMCs, sampled roughly 14 days after the first yellow fever vaccination. The chain carries TRBV6-1 and TRBJ1-2; D gene ambiguous. The DNA of the CDR3 is TGTGCCAGCAGTGACGGGGACTATGGCTACACCTTC. It translates to CASSDGDYGYTF.